This T cell receptor (beta chain) emerged from a study of glioma-infiltrating T cells after dendritic cell vaccination. The CDR3 spans 13 residues. Germline loops: CDR1 LNHDA, CDR2 SQIVND (reference sequence). V shed 10 bases, J shed 0 bases, and the junction held 2 bases outside the gene matches. Clones were read by immunoSEQ multiplex PCR, and TCRdb kept only the in-frame ones, dropping some. The repertoire has almost 90,000 clones, 83% of them found once; the top ten carry 5.5% to 8%. Time point here: after dendritic cell vaccination, including at tumor progression/relapse. The sequencing used blood, collected after dendritic cell vaccination. This chain links TRBV19 with TRBJ2-1; 8 nucleotides align to TRBD1. The receptor's source is a human donor with glioblastoma. This CDR3 is CATGQGSYNEQFF. CDR3 coding DNA: TGTGCCACCGGACAGGGCTCCTACAATGAGCAGTTCTTC. Looking up the rest from reference TRBV19 and TRBJ2-1 gives the full variable domain: DGGITQSPKYLFRKEGQNVTLSCEQNLNHDAMYWYRQDPGQGLRLIYYSQIVNDFQKGDIAEGYSVSREKKESFPLTVTSAQKNPTAFYLCATGQGSYNEQFFGPGTRLTVL.